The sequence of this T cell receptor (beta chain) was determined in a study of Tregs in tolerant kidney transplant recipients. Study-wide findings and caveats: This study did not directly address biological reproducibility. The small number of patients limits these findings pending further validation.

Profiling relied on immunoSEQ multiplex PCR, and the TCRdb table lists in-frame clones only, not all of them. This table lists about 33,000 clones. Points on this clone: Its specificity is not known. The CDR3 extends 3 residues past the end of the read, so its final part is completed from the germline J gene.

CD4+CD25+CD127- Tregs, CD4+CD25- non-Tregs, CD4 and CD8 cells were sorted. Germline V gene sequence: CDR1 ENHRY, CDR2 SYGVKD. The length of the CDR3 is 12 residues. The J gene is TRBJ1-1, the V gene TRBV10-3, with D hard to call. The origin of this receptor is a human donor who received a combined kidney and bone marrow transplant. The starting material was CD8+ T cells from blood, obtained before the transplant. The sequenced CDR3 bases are TGTGCCATCAGTGAGGGCGGGCCGGGC. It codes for CAISEGGPG. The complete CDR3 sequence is CAISEGGPGAFF.